The clone carrying this T cell receptor (beta chain) was detected a few times. Its antigen is undetermined. Template switching, a step in the protocol, added a universal primer site, and cDNA carried unique molecular identifiers. TCRdb used MiXCR to reprocess the 5' RACE reads, holding one entry per CDR3 protein. The sample yields roughly 710,000 distinct CDR3 sequences, 6% to 6.5% seen once. This sample is part of a study of identical twins. The CDR3 sequence is 15 residues long. Germline V lookup: CDR1 SQVTM, CDR2 ANQGSEA. Trimming took 0 bases from V and 4 from J; bases not matched to a gene: 3. Study observations and caveats: Monozygotic twin pairs showed more out-of-frame TCR alpha sharing than models estimated. Where beta out-of-frame sequences were concerned, excess twin sharing was weaker.

V and J are TRBV29-1 and TRBJ2-1; 10 bases are shared with TRBD1. The receptor was derived from a man in his late teens or twenties in good health. The specimen sequenced was naive T cells sorted from blood. As DNA, the CDR3 is TGCAGCGTTGAAGATAGACAGGGGGCGTACAATGAGCAGTTCTTC. This gives the protein CSVEDRQGAYNEQFF.